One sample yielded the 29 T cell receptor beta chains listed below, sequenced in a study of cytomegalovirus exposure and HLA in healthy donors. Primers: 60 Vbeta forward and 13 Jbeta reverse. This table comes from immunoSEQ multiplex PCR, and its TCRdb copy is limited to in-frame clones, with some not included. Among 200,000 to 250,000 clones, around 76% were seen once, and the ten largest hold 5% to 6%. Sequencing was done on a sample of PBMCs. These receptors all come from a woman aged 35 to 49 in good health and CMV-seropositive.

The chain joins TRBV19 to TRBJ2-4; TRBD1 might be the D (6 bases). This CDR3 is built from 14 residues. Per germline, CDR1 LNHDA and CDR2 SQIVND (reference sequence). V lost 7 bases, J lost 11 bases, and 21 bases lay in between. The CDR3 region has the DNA TGTGCCAGTACCCCTGGGGGCGGCGAAATGGTTCAGTACTTC. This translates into CASTPGGGEMVQYF.

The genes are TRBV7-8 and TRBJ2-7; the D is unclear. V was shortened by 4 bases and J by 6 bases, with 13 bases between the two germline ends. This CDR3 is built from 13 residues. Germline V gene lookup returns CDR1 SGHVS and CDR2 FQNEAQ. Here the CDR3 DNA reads TGTGCCAGCAGCTCCAATAACGTCGGCGAGCAGTACTTC. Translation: CASSSNNVGEQYF.

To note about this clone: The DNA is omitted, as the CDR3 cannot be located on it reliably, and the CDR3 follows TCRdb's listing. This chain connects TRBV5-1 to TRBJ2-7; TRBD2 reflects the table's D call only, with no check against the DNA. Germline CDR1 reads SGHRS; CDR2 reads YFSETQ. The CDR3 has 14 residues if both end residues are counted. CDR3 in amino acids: CASHFGIGSYERYF.

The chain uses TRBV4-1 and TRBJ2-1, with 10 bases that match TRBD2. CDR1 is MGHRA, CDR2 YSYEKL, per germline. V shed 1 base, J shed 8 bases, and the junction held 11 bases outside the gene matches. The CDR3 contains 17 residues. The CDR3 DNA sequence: TGCGCCAGCAGCCAAGTGGGTTCTAGCGGGAGTGGCCATGAGCAGTTCTTC. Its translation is CASSQVGSSGSGHEQFF.

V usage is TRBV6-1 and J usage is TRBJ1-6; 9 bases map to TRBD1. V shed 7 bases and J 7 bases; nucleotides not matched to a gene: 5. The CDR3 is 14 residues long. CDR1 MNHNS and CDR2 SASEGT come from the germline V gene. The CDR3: CASTSTGGNSPLHF. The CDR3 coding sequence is TGTGCCAGCACCTCTACAGGGGGCAATTCACCCCTCCACTTT.

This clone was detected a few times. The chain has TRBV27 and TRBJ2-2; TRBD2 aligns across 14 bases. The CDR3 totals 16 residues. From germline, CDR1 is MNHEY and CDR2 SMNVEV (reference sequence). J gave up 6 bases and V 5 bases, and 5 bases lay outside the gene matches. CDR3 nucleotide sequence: TGTGCCAGCAGTCCCAGACTAGCGGGAGGGGCCGGGGAGCTGTTTTTT. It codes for CASSPRLAGGAGELFF.

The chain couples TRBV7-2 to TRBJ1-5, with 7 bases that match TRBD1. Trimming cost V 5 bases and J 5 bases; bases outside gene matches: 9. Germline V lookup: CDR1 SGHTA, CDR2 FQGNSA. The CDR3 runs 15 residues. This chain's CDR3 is CASSDLDRVYQPQHF. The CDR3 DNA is TGTGCCAGCAGCGATCTAGACAGGGTGTATCAGCCCCAGCATTTT.

CDR3 region: CAWSPQAVNTEAFF. For the CDR3, the DNA is TGTGCCTGGAGCCCACAGGCGGTGAACACTGAAGCTTTCTTT. The chain couples TRBV30 to TRBJ1-1, with D possibly being TRBD1 (5 bases). Germline values: CDR1 GTSNPN, CDR2 SVGIG (reference sequence). Trimming pared 3 bases from V and 0 bases from J, leaving 11 bases between. CDR3 length equals 14 residues. Variable domain in full (rest from reference TRBV30 and TRBJ1-1): SQTIHQWPATLVQPVGSPLSLECTVEGTSNPNLYWYRQAAGRGLQLLFYSVGIGQISSEVPQNLSASRPQDRQFILSSKKLLLSDSGFYLCAWSPQAVNTEAFFGQGTRLTVV.

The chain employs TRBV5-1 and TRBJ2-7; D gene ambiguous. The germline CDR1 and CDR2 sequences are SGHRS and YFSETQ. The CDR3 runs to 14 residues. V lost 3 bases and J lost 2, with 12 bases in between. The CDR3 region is CASSWFTHTYEQYF. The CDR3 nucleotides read TGCGCCAGCAGCTGGTTTACACATACCTACGAGCAGTACTTC.

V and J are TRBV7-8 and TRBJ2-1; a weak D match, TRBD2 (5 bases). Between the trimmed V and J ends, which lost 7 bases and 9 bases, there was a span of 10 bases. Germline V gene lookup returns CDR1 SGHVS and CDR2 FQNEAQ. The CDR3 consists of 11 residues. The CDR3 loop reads CASILGAEQFF. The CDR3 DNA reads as TGTGCCAGCATCTTGGGAGCTGAGCAGTTCTTC.

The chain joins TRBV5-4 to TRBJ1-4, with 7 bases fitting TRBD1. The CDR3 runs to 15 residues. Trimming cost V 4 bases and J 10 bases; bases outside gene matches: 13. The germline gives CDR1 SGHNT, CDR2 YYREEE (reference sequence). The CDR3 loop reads CASSTVTGETGKLFF. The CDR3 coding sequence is TGTGCCAGCAGCACTGTAACAGGGGAAACGGGAAAACTGTTTTTT.

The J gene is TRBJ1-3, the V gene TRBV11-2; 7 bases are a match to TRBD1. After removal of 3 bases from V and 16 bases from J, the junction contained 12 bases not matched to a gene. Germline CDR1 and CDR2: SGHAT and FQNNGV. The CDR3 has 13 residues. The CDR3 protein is CASSFAQDDREYF. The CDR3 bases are TGTGCCAGCAGCTTCGCTCAAGACGACAGGGAGTATTTT.

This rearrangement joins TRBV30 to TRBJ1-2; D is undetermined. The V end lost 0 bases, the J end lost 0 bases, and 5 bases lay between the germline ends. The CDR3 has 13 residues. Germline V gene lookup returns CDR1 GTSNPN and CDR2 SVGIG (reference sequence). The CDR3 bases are TGTGCCTGGAGTGTCCATCCTAACTATGGCTACACCTTC. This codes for CAWSVHPNYGYTF.

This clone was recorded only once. The CDR3 DNA sequence: TGCGCCAGCAGCCAAACGACAGGGGCAGATACGCAGTATTTT. Translated, it gives CASSQTTGADTQYF. The chain combines TRBV4-3 with TRBJ2-3; 8 bases fit TRBD1. J gave up 4 bases and V 2 bases, and 2 bases lay outside the gene matches. CDR1 is LGHNA and CDR2 is YSLEER in the germline V gene. This CDR3 comprises 14 residues.

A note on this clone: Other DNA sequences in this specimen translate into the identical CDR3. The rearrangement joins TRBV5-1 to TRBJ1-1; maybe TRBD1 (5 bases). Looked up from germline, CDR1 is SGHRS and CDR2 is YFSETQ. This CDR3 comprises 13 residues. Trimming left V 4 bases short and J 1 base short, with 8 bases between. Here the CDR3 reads CASSQQGNTEAFF. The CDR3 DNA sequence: TGCGCCAGCAGCCAGCAGGGGAACACTGAAGCTTTCTTT.

The DNA for the CDR3 is TGTGCCAGCAGCTTAGGCGGAGGGTCGGGGTTGACAGATACGCAGTATTTT. This sequence encodes CASSLGGGSGLTDTQYF. The V and J genes are TRBV7-2 and TRBJ2-3, with D tentatively TRBD2 (6 bases). Germline CDR1 is SGHTA and CDR2 is FQGNSA. This CDR3 is built from 17 residues. Trimming took off 1 base at V and 3 bases at J, with 17 bases between the two ends.

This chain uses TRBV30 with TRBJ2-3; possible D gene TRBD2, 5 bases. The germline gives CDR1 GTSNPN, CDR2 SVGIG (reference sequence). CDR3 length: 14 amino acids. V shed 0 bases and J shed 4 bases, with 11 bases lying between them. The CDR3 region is CAWSVGGGSDTQYF. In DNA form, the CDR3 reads TGTGCCTGGAGTGTAGGTGGCGGGTCAGATACGCAGTATTTT.

The CDR3 region has the DNA TGTGCCAGCAGACTAGGGGCGGGCGGGGGGGAGCAGTACTTC. It yields the protein CASRLGAGGGEQYF. The chain carries TRBV7-2 and TRBJ2-7, with TRBD2 matching over 8 bases. The germline CDR1 and CDR2 sequences are SGHTA and FQGNSA. The CDR3 covers 14 residues. Trimming removed 6 bases from V and 7 bases from J; junction bases left unmatched: 11.

In nucleotides, the CDR3 is TGTGCCAGCAGTGACATAACCGGGGAGCTGTTTTTT. Translating it yields CASSDITGELFF. The genes are TRBV6-4 and TRBJ2-2; D ambiguous. The V end lost 2 bases, the J end lost 5 bases, and 3 bases lay between the germline ends. Looked up from germline, CDR1 is MRHNA and CDR2 is SNTAGT. This CDR3 contains 12 residues.

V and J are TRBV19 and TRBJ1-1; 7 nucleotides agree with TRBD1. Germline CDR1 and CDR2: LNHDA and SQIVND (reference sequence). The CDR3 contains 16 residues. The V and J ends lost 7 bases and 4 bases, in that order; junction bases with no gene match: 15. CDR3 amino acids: CASTPRQGNLFTEAFF. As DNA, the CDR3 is TGTGCCAGTACTCCAAGACAGGGTAACCTTTTCACTGAAGCTTTCTTT.

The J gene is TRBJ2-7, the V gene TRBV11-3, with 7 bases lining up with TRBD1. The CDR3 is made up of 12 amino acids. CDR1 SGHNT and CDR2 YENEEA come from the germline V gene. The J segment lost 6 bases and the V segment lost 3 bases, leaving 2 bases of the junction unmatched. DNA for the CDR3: TGTGCCAGCAGCTTTCACAGGGGCGAGCAGTACTTC. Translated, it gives CASSFHRGEQYF.

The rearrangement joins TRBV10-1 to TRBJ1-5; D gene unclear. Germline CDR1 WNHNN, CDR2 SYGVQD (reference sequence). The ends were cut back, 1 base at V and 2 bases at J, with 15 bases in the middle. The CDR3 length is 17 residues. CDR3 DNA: TGCGCCAGCAGTGAGTTTCCGTTCCAGGTGGGCAATCAGCCCCAGCATTTT. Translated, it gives CASSEFPFQVGNQPQHF.

The CDR3 spells CASSQRENQPQHF. The DNA of the CDR3 is TGTGCCAGCAGTCAGAGGGAGAATCAGCCCCAGCATTTT. The chain uses TRBV6-5 and TRBJ1-5; D not resolved. Germline CDR1 is MNHEY and CDR2 is SVGAGI. The CDR3 runs to 13 residues. Between the trimmed V and J ends, which lost 5 bases and 4 bases, there was a span of 9 bases.

The CDR3 nucleotides read TGTGCCAGCAGTGAAGGAATTAGCGGGGGGAGGTGGAATGAGCAGTTCTTC. Its translation is CASSEGISGGRWNEQFF. V and J are TRBV6-1 and TRBJ2-1, with 10 nucleotides matching TRBD2. J gave up 7 bases and V 1 base, and 10 bases lay outside the gene matches. The CDR3 extends over 17 amino acids. CDR1 and CDR2 (germline): MNHNS, SASEGT.

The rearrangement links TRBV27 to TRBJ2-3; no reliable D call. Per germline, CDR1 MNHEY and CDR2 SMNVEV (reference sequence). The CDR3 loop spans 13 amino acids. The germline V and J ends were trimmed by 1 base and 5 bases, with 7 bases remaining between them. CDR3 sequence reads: CASSLFTGDTQYF. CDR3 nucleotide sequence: TGTGCCAGCAGTTTATTTACGGGAGATACGCAGTATTTT.

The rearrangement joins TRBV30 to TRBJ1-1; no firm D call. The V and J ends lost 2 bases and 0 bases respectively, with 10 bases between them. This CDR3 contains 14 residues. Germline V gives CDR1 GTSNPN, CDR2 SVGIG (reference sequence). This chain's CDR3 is CAWSRYVMNTEAFF. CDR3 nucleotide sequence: TGTGCCTGGAGTCGGTACGTAATGAACACTGAAGCTTTCTTT.

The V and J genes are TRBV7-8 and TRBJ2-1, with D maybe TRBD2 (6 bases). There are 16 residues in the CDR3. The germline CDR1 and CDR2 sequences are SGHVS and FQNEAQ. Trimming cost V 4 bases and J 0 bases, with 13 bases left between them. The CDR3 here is CASSSAAGHSYNEQFF. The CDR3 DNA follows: TGTGCCAGCAGCTCAGCAGCGGGCCACTCCTACAATGAGCAGTTCTTC.

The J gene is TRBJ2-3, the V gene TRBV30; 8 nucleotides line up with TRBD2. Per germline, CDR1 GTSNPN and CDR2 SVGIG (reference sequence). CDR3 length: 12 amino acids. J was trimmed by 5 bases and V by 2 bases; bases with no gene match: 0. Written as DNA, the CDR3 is TGTGCCTGGAGTAGCGGGGGAGATACGCAGTATTTT. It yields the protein CAWSSGGDTQYF.

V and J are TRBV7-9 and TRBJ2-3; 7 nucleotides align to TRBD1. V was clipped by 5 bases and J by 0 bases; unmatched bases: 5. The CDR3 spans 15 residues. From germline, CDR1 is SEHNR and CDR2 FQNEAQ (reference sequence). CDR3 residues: CASSRQGTSTDTQYF. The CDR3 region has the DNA TGTGCCAGCAGCCGACAGGGAACTAGCACAGATACGCAGTATTTT.